This is a list of T cell receptor beta chains from one sample in a study of PD-1 blockade in classical Hodgkin lymphoma. TCRdb's copy holds only in-frame clones and misses some; the assay was immunoSEQ multiplex PCR. The sample records under 130,000 clones, approximately 89% being singletons. The input for sequencing was peripheral blood mononuclear cells (PBMCs), taken before the fourth cycle of nivolumab. Receptors were obtained from a human donor with classical Hodgkin lymphoma. The CDR3 runs from the conserved cysteine through the conserved F or W. The D gene is left open where the match is weak. Only part of the rows carry a size: once, few, many, or a class if the clone is expanded.

>once|TRBJ1-4|TRBV6-5|NA
CASSYSNRQIGEKLFF
TGTGCCAGCAGTTACTCGAACCGTCAAATCGGTGAAAAACTGTTTTTT
>NA|TRBJ2-1|TRBV19|TRBD2
CASSTRTSGDNEQFF
TGTGCCAGTAGTACTAGGACTAGCGGGGACAATGAGCAGTTCTTC
>NA|TRBJ2-1|TRBV11-2|NA
CASSLNRGNEQFF
TGTGCCAGCAGCTTAAATAGGGGCAATGAGCAGTTCTTC
>once|TRBJ2-1|TRBV18|TRBD2
CASSPSGTSGRPVYNEQFF
TGTGCCAGCTCACCCTCAGGAACTAGCGGGCGACCAGTCTACAATGAGCAGTTCTTC
>NA|TRBJ2-7|TRBV18|NA
CASSPGPEGEQYF
TGTGCCAGCTCACCGGGACCAGAGGGCGAGCAGTACTTC
>NA|TRBJ1-3|TRBV4-2|NA
CASSQPGESGNTIYF
TGTGCCAGCAGCCAGCCGGGGGAGTCTGGAAACACCATATATTTT
>NA|TRBJ1-1|TRBV30|TRBD1
CAWTADRTGGLNTEAFF
TGTGCCTGGACGGCGGACAGGACGGGGGGGTTGAACACTGAAGCTTTCTTT
>NA|TRBJ1-1|TRBV14|NA
CASSVRQVLNTEAFF
TGTGCCAGCAGCGTACGACAGGTCCTGAACACTGAAGCTTTCTTT
>NA|TRBJ2-1|TRBV6-5|NA
CASSYSRDSRYEQFF
TGTGCCAGCAGTTACTCCCGGGACTCCCGGTATGAGCAGTTCTTC
>NA|TRBJ1-1|TRBV6-5|NA
CASSLLMNTEAFF
TGTGCCAGCAGTTTACTCATGAACACTGAAGCTTTCTTT
>NA|TRBJ1-5|TRBV4-2|TRBD1
CASSHLEGTGGRNQPQHF
TGTGCCAGCAGCCACCTGGAGGGGACAGGGGGCCGCAATCAGCCCCAGCATTTT
>NA|TRBJ1-1|TRBV5-1|NA
CASSFIGRGTEAFF
TGCGCCAGCAGCTTTATAGGTCGAGGCACTGAAGCTTTCTTT
>NA|TRBJ2-7|TRBV7-9|TRBD2
CASSSMGGRLIYEQYF
TGTGCCAGCAGCTCTATGGGGGGGAGATTAATCTACGAGCAGTACTTC
>NA|TRBJ2-4|TRBV6-5|NA
CASSPLGVNIQYF
TGTGCCAGCAGTCCTTTGGGTGTTAACATTCAGTACTTC
>NA|TRBJ2-7|TRBV6-5|TRBD2
CASNGRVNEQYF
TGTGCCAGCAACGGGAGGGTAAACGAGCAGTACTTC
>NA|TRBJ2-3|TRBV19|NA
CASSRAGGRTDTQYF
TGTGCCAGTAGTAGGGCAGGGGGGCGCACAGATACGCAGTATTTT
>NA|TRBJ2-1|TRBV12-5|TRBD2
CASAGGAGGPSNEQFF
TGTGCTAGTGCCGGGGGAGCGGGAGGGCCCTCGAATGAGCAGTTCTTC
>few|TRBJ1-4|TRBV7-9|TRBD1
CATRTGDEKLFF
TGTGCCACTCGGACAGGTGATGAAAAACTGTTTTTT
>NA|TRBJ2-5|TRBV7-9|TRBD1
CASSLEPTGDETQYF
TGTGCCAGCAGCTTAGAACCGACAGGGGATGAGACCCAGTACTTC
>NA|TRBJ2-1|TRBV5-1|TRBD2
CASSLGAGGPSRYNEQFF
TGCGCCAGCAGCTTGGGAGCGGGAGGGCCGAGTCGATACAATGAGCAGTTCTTC
>NA|TRBJ1-1|TRBV30|NA
CAWRQMNTEAFF
TGTGCCTGGCGACAGATGAACACTGAAGCTTTCTTT
>NA|TRBJ1-4|TRBV5-1|TRBD1
CASSPDGQVGREKLFF
TGCGCCAGCAGCCCGGATGGACAGGTTGGGCGTGAAAAACTGTTTTTT
>NA|TRBJ1-5|TRBV18|NA
CASSRAGSGNQPQHF
TGTGCCAGCTCGCGGGCGGGGTCGGGCAATCAGCCCCAGCATTTT
>NA|TRBJ1-4|TRBV6-1|TRBD1
CASSTPGQGNEKLFF
TGTGCCAGCAGTACTCCGGGACAGGGAAATGAAAAACTGTTTTTT
>NA|TRBJ2-3|TRBV7-9|TRBD1
CASIPGTGGVDTQYF
TGTGCCAGCATACCGGGGACAGGGGGGGTCGATACGCAGTATTTT
>NA|TRBJ2-4|TRBV5-6|NA
CASSLDSRAKNIQYF
TGTGCCAGCAGCTTGGACAGTAGAGCCAAAAACATTCAGTACTTC
>NA|TRBJ2-1|TRBV4-2|TRBD2
CASSQDSGTSGSSNEQFF
TGTGCCAGCAGCCAAGATTCGGGGACTAGCGGGAGTTCGAATGAGCAGTTCTTC
>once|TRBJ1-1|TRBV14|TRBD1
CASSQDRGRGPMNTEAFF
TGTGCCAGCAGCCAAGATAGGGGCAGGGGGCCCATGAACACTGAAGCTTTCTTT
>NA|TRBJ2-3|TRBV5-1|NA
CASSPEGNTQYF
TGCGCCAGCAGCCCAGAAGGTAATACGCAGTATTTT
>NA|TRBJ2-1|TRBV7-9|NA
CASSLPKGPLVDEQFF
TGTGCCAGCAGCTTACCTAAGGGACCTCTAGTCGATGAGCAGTTCTTC
>NA|TRBJ2-7|TRBV7-9|TRBD2
CASSGRASGEQYF
TGTGCCAGCAGCGGGAGGGCCTCAGGCGAGCAGTACTTC
>NA|TRBJ1-2|TRBV6-1|NA
CASSESVGGIYYGYTF
TGTGCCAGCAGTGAAAGCGTTGGGGGCATCTATTATGGCTACACCTTC
>few|TRBJ1-4|TRBV5-1|TRBD1
CASRTTGGLEKLFF
TGCGCCAGCAGGACCACAGGGGGGCTTGAAAAACTGTTTTTT
>NA|TRBJ1-5|TRBV7-9|TRBD1
CASSRQGANQPQHF
TGTGCCAGCAGCCGACAGGGGGCAAATCAGCCCCAGCATTTT
>NA|TRBJ2-1|TRBV29-1|NA
CSVKTDATIYNEQFF
TGCAGCGTGAAGACAGACGCCACGATCTACAATGAGCAGTTCTTC
>NA|TRBJ1-1|TRBV29-1|NA
CSVDLLGRRTEAFF
TGCAGCGTTGATCTGCTGGGGCGTAGGACTGAAGCTTTCTTT
>NA|TRBJ2-5|TRBV2|NA
CASKVYAQETQYF
TGTGCCAGCAAGGTTTATGCGCAAGAGACCCAGTACTTC
>NA|TRBJ1-2|TRBV19|TRBD1
CASKLQQGDYGYTF
TGTGCCAGCAAATTGCAACAGGGGGACTATGGCTACACCTTC
>NA|TRBJ1-1|TRBV21-1|NA
CASSKMGFSAEAFF
TGTGCCAGCAGCAAAATGGGGTTTTCGGCTGAAGCTTTCTTT
>NA|TRBJ1-3|TRBV5-8|NA
CASSFSSGNTIYF
TGTGCCAGCAGCTTCTCTTCTGGAAACACCATATATTTT
>NA|TRBJ2-7|TRBV6-6|NA
CASTPEEASYEQYF
TGTGCCAGCACTCCAGAGGAGGCCTCCTACGAGCAGTACTTC
>NA|TRBJ2-7|TRBV19|NA
CASSPGHPYEQYF
TGTGCCAGCAGTCCGGGTCACCCCTACGAGCAGTACTTC
>NA|TRBJ2-1|TRBV7-9|NA
CASSSEGHNEQFF
TGTGCCAGCAGCTCCGAAGGTCACAATGAGCAGTTCTTC
>NA|TRBJ2-2|TRBV11-2|NA
CASSLDKAGSGELFF
TGTGCCAGCAGCTTAGATAAGGCGGGGAGCGGGGAGCTGTTTTTT
>NA|TRBJ2-7|TRBV7-8|NA
CASSLATGVSYEQYF
TGTGCCAGCAGCTTAGCAACGGGAGTATCCTACGAGCAGTACTTC
>NA|TRBJ2-7|TRBV10-3|NA
CAISEVPDSDVYF
TGTGCCATCAGTGAGGTCCCTGACTCGGACGTGTACTTC
>NA|TRBJ1-5|TRBV5-6|TRBD1
CASSLAQGRISNQPQHF
TGTGCCAGCAGCTTGGCACAGGGGCGGATCAGCAATCAGCCCCAGCATTTT
>NA|TRBJ2-7|TRBV7-8|TRBD1
CASSFSTGGPYEQYF
TGTGCCAGCAGCTTTTCCACAGGGGGACCCTACGAGCAGTACTTC
>NA|TRBJ2-3|TRBV29-1|TRBD1
CSVSPGQGPDTQYF
TGCAGCGTGTCCCCGGGACAGGGACCAGATACGCAGTATTTT
>NA|TRBJ2-1|TRBV29-1|NA
CSVESPIGSHEQFF
TGCAGCGTTGAATCCCCAATCGGGAGTCATGAGCAGTTCTTC
>few|TRBJ1-1|TRBV28|NA
CASSLFPGMNTEAFF
TGTGCCAGCAGTTTATTCCCGGGGATGAACACTGAAGCTTTCTTT
>NA|TRBJ1-1|TRBV29-1|NA
CSVSGRQMNTEAFF
TGCAGCGTCTCGGGACGGCAAATGAACACTGAAGCTTTCTTT
>NA|TRBJ2-1|TRBV29-1|TRBD2
CSVKREVAYNEQFF
TGCAGCGTGAAGCGGGAGGTAGCCTACAATGAGCAGTTCTTC
>NA|TRBJ2-5|TRBV5-1|NA
CASSLGQQETQYF
TGCGCCAGCAGCTTGGGGCAACAAGAGACCCAGTACTTC
>NA|TRBJ2-5|TRBV30|TRBD2
CAWTRDSGSAETQYF
TGTGCCTGGACCCGAGATAGCGGGAGTGCAGAGACCCAGTACTTC